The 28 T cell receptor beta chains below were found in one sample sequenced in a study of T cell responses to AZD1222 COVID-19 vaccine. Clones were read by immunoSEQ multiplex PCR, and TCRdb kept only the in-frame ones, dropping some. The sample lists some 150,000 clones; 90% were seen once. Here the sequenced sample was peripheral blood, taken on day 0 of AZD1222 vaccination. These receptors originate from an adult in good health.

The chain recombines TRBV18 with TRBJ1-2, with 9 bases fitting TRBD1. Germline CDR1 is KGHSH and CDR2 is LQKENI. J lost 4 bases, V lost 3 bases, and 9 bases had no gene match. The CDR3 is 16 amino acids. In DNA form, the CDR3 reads TGTGCCAGCTCACCGCCGGGGACAGGGCAGGGCTATGGCTACACCTTC. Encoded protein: CASSPPGTGQGYGYTF.

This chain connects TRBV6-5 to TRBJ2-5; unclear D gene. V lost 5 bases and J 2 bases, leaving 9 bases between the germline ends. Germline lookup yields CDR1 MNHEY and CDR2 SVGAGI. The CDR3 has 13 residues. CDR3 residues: CASSPWGQETQYF. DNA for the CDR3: TGTGCCAGCAGTCCGTGGGGTCAAGAGACCCAGTACTTC.

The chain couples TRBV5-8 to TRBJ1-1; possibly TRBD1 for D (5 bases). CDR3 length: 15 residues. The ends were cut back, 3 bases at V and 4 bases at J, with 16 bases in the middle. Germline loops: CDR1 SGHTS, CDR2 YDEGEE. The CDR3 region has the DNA TGTGCCAGCAGCTACAACAGGCCCTTTAGCACTGAAGCTTTCTTT. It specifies CASSYNRPFSTEAFF.

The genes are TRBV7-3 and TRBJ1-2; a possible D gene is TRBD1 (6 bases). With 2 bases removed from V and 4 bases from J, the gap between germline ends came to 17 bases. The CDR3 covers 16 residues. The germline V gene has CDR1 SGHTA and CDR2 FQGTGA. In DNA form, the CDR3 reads TGTGCCAGCAGCTTAGCCCCCGCCCCGGGGGCCTATGGCTACACCTTC. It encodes CASSLAPAPGAYGYTF.

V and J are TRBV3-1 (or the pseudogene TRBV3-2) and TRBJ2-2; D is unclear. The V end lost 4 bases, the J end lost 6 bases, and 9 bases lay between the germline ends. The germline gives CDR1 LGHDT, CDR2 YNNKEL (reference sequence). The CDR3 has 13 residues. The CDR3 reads CASSPLNSGELFF. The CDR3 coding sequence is TGTGCCAGCAGCCCCCTCAATTCCGGGGAGCTGTTTTTT.

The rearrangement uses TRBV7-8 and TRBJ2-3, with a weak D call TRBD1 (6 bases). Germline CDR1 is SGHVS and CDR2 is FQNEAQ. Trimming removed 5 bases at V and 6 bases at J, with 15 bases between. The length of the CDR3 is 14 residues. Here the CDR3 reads CASSLRGYGDTQYF. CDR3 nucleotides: TGTGCCAGCAGCCTAAGGGGGTATGGGGATACGCAGTATTTT.

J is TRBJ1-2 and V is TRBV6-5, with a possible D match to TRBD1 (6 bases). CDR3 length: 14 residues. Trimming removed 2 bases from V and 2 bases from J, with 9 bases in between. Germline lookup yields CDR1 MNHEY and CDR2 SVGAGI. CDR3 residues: CASSYRGANYGYTF. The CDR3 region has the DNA TGTGCCAGCAGTTACCGGGGGGCGAACTATGGCTACACCTTC.

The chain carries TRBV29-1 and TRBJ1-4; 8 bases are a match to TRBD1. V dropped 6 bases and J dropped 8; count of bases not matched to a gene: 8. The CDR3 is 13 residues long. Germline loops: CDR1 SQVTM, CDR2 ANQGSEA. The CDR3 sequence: CSVAGTGREKLFF. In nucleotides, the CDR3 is TGCAGCGTGGCCGGGACAGGACGCGAAAAACTGTTTTTT.

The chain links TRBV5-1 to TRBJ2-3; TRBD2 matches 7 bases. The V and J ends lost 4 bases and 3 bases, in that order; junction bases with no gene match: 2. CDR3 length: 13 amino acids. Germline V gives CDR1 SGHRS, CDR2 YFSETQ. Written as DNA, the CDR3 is TGCGCCAGCAGCGTCGGGGGGACAGATACGCAGTATTTT. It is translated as CASSVGGTDTQYF. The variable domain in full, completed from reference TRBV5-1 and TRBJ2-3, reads KAGVTQTPRYLIKTRGQQVTLSCSPISGHRSVSWYQQTPGQGLQFLFEYFSETQRNKGNFPGRFSGRQFSNSRSEMNVSTLELGDSALYLCASSVGGTDTQYFGPGTRLTVL.

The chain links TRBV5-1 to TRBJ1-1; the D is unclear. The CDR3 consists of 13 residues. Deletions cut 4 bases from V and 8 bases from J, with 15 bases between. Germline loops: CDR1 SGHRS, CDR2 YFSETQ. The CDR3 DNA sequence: TGCGCCAGCAGCGTGGAGTCTCCGTTCGAAGCTTTCTTT. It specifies CASSVESPFEAFF.

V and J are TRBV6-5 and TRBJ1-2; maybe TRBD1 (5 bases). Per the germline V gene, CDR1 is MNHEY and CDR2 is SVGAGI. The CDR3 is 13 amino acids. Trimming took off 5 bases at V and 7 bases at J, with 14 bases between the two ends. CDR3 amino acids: CASSPGTRGGYTF. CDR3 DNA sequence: TGTGCCAGCAGTCCAGGGACGAGGGGTGGCTACACCTTC.

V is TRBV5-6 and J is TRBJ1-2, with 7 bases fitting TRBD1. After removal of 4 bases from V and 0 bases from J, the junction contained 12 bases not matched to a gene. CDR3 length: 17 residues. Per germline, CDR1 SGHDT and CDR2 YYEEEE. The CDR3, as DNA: TGTGCCAGCAGCCCCATCAAGGGGGCGAAGGCTAACTATGGCTACACCTTC. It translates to CASSPIKGAKANYGYTF.

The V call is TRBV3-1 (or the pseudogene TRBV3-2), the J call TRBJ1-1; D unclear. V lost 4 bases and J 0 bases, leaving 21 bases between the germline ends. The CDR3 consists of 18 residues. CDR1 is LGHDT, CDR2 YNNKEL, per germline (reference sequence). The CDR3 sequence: CASSLRYTRRGMNTEAFF. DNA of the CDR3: TGTGCCAGCAGCCTCCGGTATACTCGGCGGGGAATGAACACTGAAGCTTTCTTT.

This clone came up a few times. The CDR3 is CASSLSGTGSYEQYF. DNA for the CDR3: TGTGCCAGCAGCTTAAGTGGGACGGGCTCCTACGAGCAGTACTTC. V is TRBV7-2 and J is TRBJ2-7; TRBD1 or TRBD2 may be the D gene (5 bases each). In germline, CDR1 is SGHTA, CDR2 FQGNSA. The CDR3 runs 15 residues. The V end lost 2 bases, the J end lost 0 bases, and 11 bases lay between the germline ends. Filled out from reference TRBV7-2 and TRBJ2-7, the complete variable domain reads GAGVSQSPSNKVTEKGKDVELRCDPISGHTALYWYRQSLGQGLEFLIYFQGNSAPDKSGLPSDRFSAERTGGSVSTLTIQRTQQEDSAVYLCASSLSGTGSYEQYFGPGTRLTVT.

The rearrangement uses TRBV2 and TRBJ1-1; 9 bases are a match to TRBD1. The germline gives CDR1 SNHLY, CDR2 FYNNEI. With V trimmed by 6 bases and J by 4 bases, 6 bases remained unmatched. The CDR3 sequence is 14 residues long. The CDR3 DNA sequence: TGTGCCAGCAGAGAACAGGGGGCGCTCACTGAAGCTTTCTTT. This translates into CASREQGALTEAFF.

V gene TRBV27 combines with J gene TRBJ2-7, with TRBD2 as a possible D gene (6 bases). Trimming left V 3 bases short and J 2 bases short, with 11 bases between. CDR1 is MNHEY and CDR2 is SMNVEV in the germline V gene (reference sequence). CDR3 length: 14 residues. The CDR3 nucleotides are TGTGCCAGCAGTTTCGGAGGGAGAACCTACGAGCAGTACTTC. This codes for CASSFGGRTYEQYF.

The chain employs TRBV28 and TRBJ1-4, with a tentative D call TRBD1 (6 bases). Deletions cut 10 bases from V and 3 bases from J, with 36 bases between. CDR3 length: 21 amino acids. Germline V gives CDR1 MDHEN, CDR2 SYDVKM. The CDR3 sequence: CATHSPEVQGGFSRPNEKLFF. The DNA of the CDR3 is TGTGCCACCCATTCCCCCGAGGTACAGGGTGGGTTTAGCCGACCTAATGAAAAACTGTTTTTT.

The CDR3 DNA follows: TGTGCCAGCAGCTTAGAGGGACTGGCAGATACGCAGTATTTT. This gives the protein CASSLEGLADTQYF. J is TRBJ2-3 and V is TRBV7-9; a weak D match, TRBD2 (6 bases). This CDR3 contains 14 residues. The V gene's germline CDR1 is SEHNR and CDR2 FQNEAQ (reference sequence). V dropped 1 base and J dropped 4 bases, with 9 bases sitting between them.

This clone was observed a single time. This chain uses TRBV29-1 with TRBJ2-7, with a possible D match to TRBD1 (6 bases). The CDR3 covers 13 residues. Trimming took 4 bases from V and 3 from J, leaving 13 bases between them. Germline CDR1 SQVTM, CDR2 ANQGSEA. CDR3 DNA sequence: TGCAGCGTTGGTTCGGACAGAGACTACGAGCAGTACTTC. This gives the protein CSVGSDRDYEQYF.

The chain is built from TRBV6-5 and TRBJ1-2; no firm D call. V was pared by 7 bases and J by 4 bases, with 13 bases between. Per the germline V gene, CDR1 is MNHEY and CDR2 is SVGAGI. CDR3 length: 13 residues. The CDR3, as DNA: TGTGCCAGCACCCAGTCCGGAAGCTATGGCTACACCTTC. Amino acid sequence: CASTQSGSYGYTF.

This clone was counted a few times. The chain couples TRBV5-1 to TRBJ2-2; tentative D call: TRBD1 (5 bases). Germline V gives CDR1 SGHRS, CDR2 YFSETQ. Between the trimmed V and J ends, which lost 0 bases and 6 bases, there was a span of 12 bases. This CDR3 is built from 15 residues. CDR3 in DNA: TGCGCCAGCAGCTTGGGGAATGTAGGGGCCGGGGAGCTGTTTTTT. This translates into CASSLGNVGAGELFF.

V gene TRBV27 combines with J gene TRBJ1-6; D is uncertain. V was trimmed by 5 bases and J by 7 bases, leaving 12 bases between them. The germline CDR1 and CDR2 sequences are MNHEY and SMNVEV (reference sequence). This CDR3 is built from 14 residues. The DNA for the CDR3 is TGTGCCAGCAGTCCCGTCCAAGACAATTCACCCCTCCACTTT. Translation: CASSPVQDNSPLHF.

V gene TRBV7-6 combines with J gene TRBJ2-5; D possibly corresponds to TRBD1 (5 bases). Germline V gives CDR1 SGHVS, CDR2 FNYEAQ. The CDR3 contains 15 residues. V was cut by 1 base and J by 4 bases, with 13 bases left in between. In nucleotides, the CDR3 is TGTGCCAGCAGCTTAGACCCAGGGCCCGGAGAGACCCAGTACTTC. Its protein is CASSLDPGPGETQYF. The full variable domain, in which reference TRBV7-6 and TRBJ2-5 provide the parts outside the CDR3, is GAGVSQSPRYKVTKRGQDVALRCDPISGHVSLYWYRQALGQGPEFLTYFNYEAQQDKSGLPNDRFSAERPEGSISTLTIQRTEQRDSAMYRCASSLDPGPGETQYFGPGTRLLVL.

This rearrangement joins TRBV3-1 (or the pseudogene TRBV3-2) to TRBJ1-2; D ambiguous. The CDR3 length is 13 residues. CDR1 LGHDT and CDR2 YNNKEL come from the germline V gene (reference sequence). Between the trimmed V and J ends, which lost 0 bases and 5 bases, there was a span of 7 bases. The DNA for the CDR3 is TGTGCCAGCAGCCAAGATTACCGATATGGCTACACCTTC. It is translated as CASSQDYRYGYTF.

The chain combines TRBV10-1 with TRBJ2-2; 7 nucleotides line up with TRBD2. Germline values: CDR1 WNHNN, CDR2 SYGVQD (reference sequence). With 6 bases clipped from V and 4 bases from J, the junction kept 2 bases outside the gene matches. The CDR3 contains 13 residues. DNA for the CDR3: TGCGCCAGCAGGGCTAGCGGCACCGGGGAGCTGTTTTTT. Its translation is CASRASGTGELFF.

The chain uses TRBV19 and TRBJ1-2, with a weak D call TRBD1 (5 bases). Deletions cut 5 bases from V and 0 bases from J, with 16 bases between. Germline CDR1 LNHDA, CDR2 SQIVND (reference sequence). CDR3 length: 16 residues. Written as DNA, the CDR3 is TGTGCCAGTAGTCCGGAGACAGCCAATCCTAACTATGGCTACACCTTC. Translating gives CASSPETANPNYGYTF.

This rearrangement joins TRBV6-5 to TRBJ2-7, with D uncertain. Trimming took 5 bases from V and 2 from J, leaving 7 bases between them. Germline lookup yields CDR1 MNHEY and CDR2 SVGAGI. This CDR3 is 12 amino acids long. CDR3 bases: TGTGCCAGCAGTCCTACGACCTACGAGCAGTACTTC. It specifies CASSPTTYEQYF.

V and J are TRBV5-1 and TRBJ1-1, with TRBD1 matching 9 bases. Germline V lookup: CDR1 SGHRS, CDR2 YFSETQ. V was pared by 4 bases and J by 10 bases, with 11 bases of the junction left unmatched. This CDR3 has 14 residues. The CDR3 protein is CASSPAGQGVLAFF. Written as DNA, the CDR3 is TGCGCCAGCAGCCCGGCGGGACAGGGAGTGTTAGCTTTCTTT.